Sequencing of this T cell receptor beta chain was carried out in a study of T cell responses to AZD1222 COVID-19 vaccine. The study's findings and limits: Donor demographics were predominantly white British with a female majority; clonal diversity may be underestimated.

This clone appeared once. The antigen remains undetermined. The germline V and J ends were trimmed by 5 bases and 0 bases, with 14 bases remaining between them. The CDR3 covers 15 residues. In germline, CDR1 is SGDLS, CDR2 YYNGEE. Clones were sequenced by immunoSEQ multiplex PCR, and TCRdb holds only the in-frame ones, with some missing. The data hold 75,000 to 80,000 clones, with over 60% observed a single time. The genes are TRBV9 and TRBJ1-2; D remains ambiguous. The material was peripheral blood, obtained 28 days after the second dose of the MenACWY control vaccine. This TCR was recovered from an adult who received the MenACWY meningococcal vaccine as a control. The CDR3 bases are TGTGCCAGCAGTTCCACCCACGGGACTAACTATGGCTACACCTTC. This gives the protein CASSSTHGTNYGYTF.